One and the same sample provided the 19 T cell receptor beta chains below, sequenced in a study of blood T cell repertoires in COVID-19. The method was immunoSEQ multiplex PCR; TCRdb's version includes in-frame clones alone and lacks a portion of them. The profile covers under 200,000 clones, with 80% to 90% appearing a single time and 6% to 9% taken by the ten largest. The sequencing sample was made of peripheral blood. The receptor source for this set is a man in his forties or fifties who had recovered from COVID-19.

The genes are TRBV6-2 or TRBV6-3 and TRBJ2-3; D may be TRBD1 (6 bases). Germline CDR1 is MNHEY and CDR2 is SVGEGT. The CDR3 length is 14 residues. V shed 5 bases and J shed 2 bases, with 11 bases lying between them. In nucleotides, the CDR3 is TGTGCCAGCAGTCAGACAGGAGTCACAGATACGCAGTATTTT. This encodes CASSQTGVTDTQYF.

V is TRBV4-3 and J is TRBJ2-7; 10 bases agree with TRBD2. With 5 bases clipped from V and 7 bases from J, the junction kept 5 bases outside the gene matches. In germline, CDR1 is LGHNA, CDR2 YSLEER. This CDR3 contains 13 residues. CDR3 in amino acids: CASSKGTSEEQYF. CDR3 bases: TGCGCCAGCAGCAAAGGGACTAGCGAGGAGCAGTACTTC.

This clone was seen a few times. The chain uses TRBV7-8 and TRBJ2-5; 12 bases fit TRBD2. The germline gives CDR1 SGHVS, CDR2 FQNEAQ. V lost 5 bases, J lost 2 bases, and 9 bases stayed unmatched. The CDR3 spans 17 residues. The CDR3 bases are TGTGCCAGCAGCGTGGGACTAGCGGGCTTCATACAAGAGACCCAGTACTTC. Protein sequence: CASSVGLAGFIQETQYF.

This clone has a single count. The rearrangement uses TRBV4-3 and TRBJ1-2; D is ambiguous. Trimming stripped 4 bases from V and 1 base from J, with 10 bases between. CDR3 size: 14 residues. Germline CDR1 and CDR2: LGHNA and YSLEER. DNA for the CDR3: TGCGCCAGCAGCCCCGCCGGGATTAACTATGGCTACACCTTC. Protein: CASSPAGINYGYTF.

Only a few counts were recorded for this clone. The V gene is TRBV29-1, the J gene TRBJ2-6; D is uncertain. The CDR3 is made up of 13 amino acids. Looked up from germline, CDR1 is SQVTM and CDR2 is ANQGSEA. Deletions cut 3 bases from V and 0 bases from J, with 3 bases between. The CDR3 protein is CSVDVSGANVLTF. As DNA, the CDR3 is TGCAGCGTTGACGTCTCTGGGGCCAACGTCCTGACTTTC.

The V call is TRBV10-3, the J call TRBJ2-7; the match to TRBD2 covers 11 bases. There are 14 residues in the CDR3. V trimming: 4 bases; J trimming: 3 bases; junction bases outside the gene matches: 2. In germline, CDR1 is ENHRY, CDR2 SYGVKD. The CDR3 DNA sequence: TGTGCCATCAGTGCTGGACTAGCGGGCTACGAGCAGTACTTC. This gives the protein CAISAGLAGYEQYF.

This clone was seen a few times. The chain uses TRBV18 and TRBJ1-3, with a possible D match to TRBD1 (6 bases). With 3 bases removed from V and 0 bases from J, the gap between germline ends came to 12 bases. The CDR3 sequence is 16 residues long. Germline-derived CDR1 and CDR2 are KGHSH and LQKENI. The CDR3 DNA is TGTGCCAGCTCACCGTGGGGGGGCGGCTCTGGAAACACCATATATTTT. Amino acid sequence: CASSPWGGGSGNTIYF.

The rearrangement joins TRBV27 to TRBJ2-7; 11 positions match TRBD1. CDR3 length: 14 amino acids. V shed 5 bases, J shed 2 bases, and the junction held 2 bases outside the gene matches. The germline V gene encodes CDR1 MNHEY and CDR2 SMNVEV (reference sequence). The CDR3 loop reads CASSRGQGAYEQYF. As DNA, the CDR3 is TGTGCCAGCAGTAGGGGACAGGGGGCCTACGAGCAGTACTTC.

The chain combines TRBV12-1 with TRBJ1-1. TRBV12-1 is a recognized pseudogene. The CDR3 totals 13 residues. This CDR3 reads CASSAWRATEAFF. CDR3 in DNA: TGTGCCAGCAGCGCCTGGAGGGCCACTGAAGCTTTCTTT.

The chain joins TRBV13 to TRBJ2-5; D possibly corresponds to TRBD2 (6 bases). V lost 5 bases, J lost 7 bases, and 14 bases lay in between. The CDR3 has 13 amino acids. Per the germline V gene, CDR1 is PRHDT and CDR2 is FYEKMQ (reference sequence). CDR3 residues: CASSTRLEGTQYF. CDR3 in DNA: TGTGCCAGCAGCACCAGACTAGAGGGGACCCAGTACTTC.

The genes are TRBV7-2 and TRBJ1-3, with D perhaps TRBD1 (6 bases). The CDR3 length is 16 residues. Trimming pared 2 bases from V and 0 bases from J, leaving 11 bases between. Germline V gives CDR1 SGHTA, CDR2 FQGNSA. The CDR3 DNA follows: TGTGCCAGCAGCTTAATACAGGGCAGCTCTGGAAACACCATATATTTT. This encodes CASSLIQGSSGNTIYF.

On this clone: Germline is not matched at one junction end, which may reflect a read error. The V and J genes are TRBV5-6 and TRBJ2-7; D ambiguous. CDR1 is SGHDT, CDR2 YYEEEE, per germline. CDR3 length equals 11 residues. CDR3 sequence (DNA): TGTGCCAGCAGCTCCTCCCACGAGCAGTACTTC. Translation: CASSSSHEQYF.

This chain connects TRBV4-1 to TRBJ2-2; D possibly corresponds to TRBD1 (6 bases). Germline loops: CDR1 MGHRA, CDR2 YSYEKL. This CDR3 is 19 amino acids long. Trimming stripped 0 bases from V and 4 bases from J, with 21 bases between. CDR3 sequence (DNA): TGCGCCAGCAGCCAAGATATCCGTATCCGGCTAGGGGGCACCGGGGAGCTGTTTTTT. Its translation is CASSQDIRIRLGGTGELFF.

The rearrangement uses TRBV27 and TRBJ1-6, with D uncertain. Germline values: CDR1 MNHEY, CDR2 SMNVEV (reference sequence). Trimming took 0 bases from V and 4 from J, leaving 13 bases between them. This CDR3 is 17 amino acids long. The CDR3 nucleotides read TGTGCCAGCAGTTTATCGCTTAAGTGGGCTTATAATTCACCCCTCCACTTT. This translates into CASSLSLKWAYNSPLHF.

V is TRBV5-4 and J is TRBJ2-7; 10 nucleotides align to TRBD2. The CDR3 covers 15 residues. Germline V gene data show CDR1 as SGHNT and CDR2 as YYREEE (reference sequence). After removal of 2 bases from V and 0 bases from J, the junction contained 2 bases not matched to a gene. This CDR3 is CASSLAGGSSYEQYF. The CDR3 coding sequence is TGTGCCAGCAGCTTAGCGGGGGGGAGCTCCTACGAGCAGTACTTC.

This clone was recorded a few times. This chain uses TRBV28 with TRBJ2-7; weak D call: TRBD2 (5 bases). Germline CDR1 and CDR2: MDHEN and SYDVKM. The V end was cut by 7 bases, the J end by 5 bases, with 18 bases between. The CDR3 is 14 residues long. This chain's CDR3 is CASNRKGEVHEQYF. The CDR3 DNA reads as TGTGCCAGCAACCGAAAGGGAGAAGTCCACGAGCAGTACTTC.

The rearrangement uses TRBV24-1 and TRBJ1-2; possible D gene TRBD1, 5 bases. Germline-derived CDR1 and CDR2 are KGHDR and SFDVKD. The V end lost 3 bases, the J end lost 8 bases, and 18 bases lay between the germline ends. This CDR3 comprises 15 residues. The CDR3 protein is CATSDPRLGVFGYTF. The CDR3 bases are TGTGCCACCAGTGATCCCCGCCTAGGGGTGTTCGGCTACACCTTC.

This clone was seen only a few times. V and J are TRBV19 and TRBJ1-5; D is undetermined. The CDR3 totals 13 residues. V gave up 1 base and J gave up 5 bases, with 6 bases separating them. CDR1 and CDR2 (germline): LNHDA, SQIVND (reference sequence). Here the CDR3 DNA reads TGTGCCAGTAGTATAGGACACTATCAGCCCCAGCATTTT. This translates into CASSIGHYQPQHF. The full variable domain, in which reference TRBV19 and TRBJ1-5 provide the parts outside the CDR3, is DGGITQSPKYLFRKEGQNVTLSCEQNLNHDAMYWYRQDPGQGLRLIYYSQIVNDFQKGDIAEGYSVSREKKESFPLTVTSAQKNPTAFYLCASSIGHYQPQHFGDGTRLSIL.

There are a few counts of this clone. The chain employs TRBV3-1 (or the pseudogene TRBV3-2) and TRBJ2-3, with 9 positions matching TRBD1. The CDR3 totals 15 residues. Germline trimming cut 6 bases from V and 5 bases from J; bases unmatched to any gene: 9. Germline V CDR1 and CDR2: LGHDT, YNNKEL (reference sequence). As DNA, the CDR3 is TGTGCCAGCAGACACATCGGGACAGGGAAAGATACGCAGTATTTT. It specifies CASRHIGTGKDTQYF.